Listed here are 13 T cell receptor beta chains from one sample, sequenced in a study of control samples from healthy donors and cancer patients. The method was immunoSEQ multiplex PCR; TCRdb's version includes in-frame clones alone and lacks a portion of them. The data show about 410,000 clones, 75% to 95% seen once. Material for sequencing was PBMCs. Receptors originate from a man in his forties with head and neck cancer.

The rearrangement joins TRBV18 to TRBJ1-6, with 7 bases that match TRBD1. The CDR3 has 15 residues. In germline, CDR1 is KGHSH, CDR2 LQKENI. The ends lost 2 bases at V and 7 bases at J; junction bases unmatched: 5. CDR3 loop: CASSPDRVRNSPLHF. CDR3 sequence (DNA): TGTGCCAGCTCACCAGACAGGGTTCGGAATTCACCCCTCCACTTT.

V usage is TRBV9 and J usage is TRBJ1-4, with D tentatively TRBD1 (6 bases). The CDR3 spans 14 residues. CDR1 and CDR2 from the germline V gene are SGDLS and YYNGEE. The V end was cut by 3 bases, the J end by 4 bases, with 10 bases between. CDR3 sequence (DNA): TGTGCCAGCAGCGAGGGGGGATATAATGAAAAACTGTTTTTT. It translates to CASSEGGYNEKLFF.

V is TRBV19 and J is TRBJ2-6; TRBD1 aligns across 8 bases. Germline CDR1 and CDR2: LNHDA and SQIVND (reference sequence). This CDR3 region has 15 residues. V lost 9 bases and J lost 2; bases outside the gene matches: 6. The CDR3, as DNA: TGTGCCAGCGGGACAGGTTTGGCTGGGGCCAACGTCCTGACTTTC. It is translated as CASGTGLAGANVLTF.

CDR3 sequence: CASSTKGQGGSPLHF. CDR3 DNA sequence: TGTGCCAGCAGTACGAAGGGACAGGGGGGTTCACCCCTCCACTTT. The chain uses TRBV28 and TRBJ1-6, with TRBD1 matching over 11 bases. This CDR3 region has 15 residues. V shed 5 bases and J 9 bases; nucleotides not matched to a gene: 6. From germline, CDR1 is MDHEN and CDR2 SYDVKM.

The gene calls are TRBV20-1 and TRBJ1-1; no firm D call. The CDR3 extends over 15 amino acids. The V gene lost 3 bases and the J gene lost 3 bases, with 17 bases spanning the gap. The germline V gene encodes CDR1 DFQATT and CDR2 SNEGSKA (reference sequence). The CDR3 here is CSASTHVRADTEAFF. The CDR3 bases are TGCAGTGCTAGTACTCACGTCCGGGCCGACACTGAAGCTTTCTTT.

The chain joins TRBV6-5 to TRBJ1-2; no clear D gene. The V end lost 4 bases, the J end lost 4 bases, and 10 bases lay between the germline ends. This CDR3 comprises 13 residues. CDR1 and CDR2 (germline): MNHEY, SVGAGI. The CDR3 sequence: CASSLTLFYGYTF. In DNA form, the CDR3 reads TGTGCCAGCAGTTTAACTCTTTTCTATGGCTACACCTTC.

This clone was seen only once. The V gene is TRBV4-1, the J gene TRBJ1-1, with D perhaps matching TRBD1 (6 bases). Germline CDR1 MGHRA, CDR2 YSYEKL. Trimming cost V 4 bases and J 7 bases, with 16 bases left between them. The length of the CDR3 is 14 residues. CDR3 residues: CASSRVIQGSEAFF. The CDR3 coding sequence is TGCGCCAGCAGCCGAGTAATCCAGGGGAGTGAAGCTTTCTTT.

The V gene is TRBV27, the J gene TRBJ2-5; D possibly matches TRBD1 or TRBD2 (5 bases each). Germline V gene lookup returns CDR1 MNHEY and CDR2 SMNVEV (reference sequence). The CDR3 runs to 14 residues. Trimming removed 6 bases at V and 4 bases at J, with 15 bases between. CDR3 nucleotides: TGTGCCAGCAGGACGCAGGGAGTGCCAGAGACCCAGTACTTC. Translation gives CASRTQGVPETQYF.

The rearrangement joins TRBV9 to TRBJ2-1; D ambiguous. CDR1 and CDR2 from the germline V gene are SGDLS and YYNGEE. V dropped 7 bases and J dropped 3 bases, with 11 bases sitting between them. This CDR3 is built from 13 residues. This CDR3 reads CASGRSYYNEQFF. The DNA of the CDR3 is TGTGCCAGCGGGCGGTCATACTACAATGAGCAGTTCTTC.

The chain carries TRBV27 and TRBJ1-1; D might be TRBD1 (5 bases). Germline CDR1 MNHEY, CDR2 SMNVEV (reference sequence). This CDR3 contains 14 residues. The V gene lost 5 bases and the J gene lost 4 bases, with 14 bases spanning the gap. CDR3 sequence reads: CASSEGPRGTEAFF. The CDR3 DNA is TGTGCCAGCAGTGAGGGACCGAGGGGCACTGAAGCTTTCTTT.

The chain combines TRBV9 with TRBJ1-2; 7 bases fit TRBD1. Trimming took 4 bases from V and 5 from J; bases not matched to a gene: 11. Germline lookup yields CDR1 SGDLS and CDR2 YYNGEE. This CDR3 contains 15 residues. CDR3 sequence reads: CASSSPRQGVYGYTF. As DNA, the CDR3 is TGTGCCAGCAGCTCCCCGCGGCAGGGGGTTTATGGCTACACCTTC.

CDR3 sequence: CAISEGHNEKLFF. For the CDR3, the DNA is TGTGCCATCAGTGAGGGTCATAATGAAAAACTGTTTTTT. V is TRBV10-3 and J is TRBJ1-4, with D hard to call. This CDR3 contains 13 residues. Trimming shortened V by 2 bases and J by 4 bases, and 5 bases separated the two germline ends. Germline V CDR1 and CDR2: ENHRY, SYGVKD.

In this sample, this clone turned up once. The genes are TRBV7-2 and TRBJ2-3; D is possibly TRBD2 (5 bases). V dropped 4 bases and J dropped 2 bases, with 13 bases sitting between them. From germline, CDR1 is SGHTA and CDR2 FQGNSA. The CDR3 has 15 amino acids. CDR3 sequence reads: CASSSRLSLTDTQYF. The CDR3 coding sequence is TGTGCCAGCAGCTCACGACTATCCCTCACAGATACGCAGTATTTT.